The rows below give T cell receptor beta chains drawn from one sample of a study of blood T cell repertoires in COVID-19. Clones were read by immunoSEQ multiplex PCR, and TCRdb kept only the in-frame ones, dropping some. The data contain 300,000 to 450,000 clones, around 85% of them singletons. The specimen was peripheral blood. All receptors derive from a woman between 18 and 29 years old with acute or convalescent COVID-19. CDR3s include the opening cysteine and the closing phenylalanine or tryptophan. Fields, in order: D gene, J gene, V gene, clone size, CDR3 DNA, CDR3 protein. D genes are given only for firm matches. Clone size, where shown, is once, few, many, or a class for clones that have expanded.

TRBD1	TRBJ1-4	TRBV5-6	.	TGTGCCAGCAGCTTGGGCTCGGGACAGGGATATGAAAAACTGTTTTTT	CASSLGSGQGYEKLFF
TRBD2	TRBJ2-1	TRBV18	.	TGTGCCAGCTCACCGGCTAAACTAGCGGGAAGCAATGAGCAGTTCTTC	CASSPAKLAGSNEQFF
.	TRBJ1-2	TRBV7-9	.	TGTGCCAGCAGCCTGGTGGAGGGCTACACCTTC	CASSLVEGYTF
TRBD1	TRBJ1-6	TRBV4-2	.	TGTGCCAGCAGCCAGGGGACAGATTATAATTCACCCCTCCACTTT	CASSQGTDYNSPLHF
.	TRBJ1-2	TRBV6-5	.	TGTGCCAGCTCAATACAGGGCCACACCTTC	CASSIQGHTF
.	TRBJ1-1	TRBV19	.	TGTGCCAGTAGTATAGCGGGTCGGGACTACACTGAAGCTTTCTTT	CASSIAGRDYTEAFF
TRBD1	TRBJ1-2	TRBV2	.	TGTGCCAGCAGCCAAGAAGGGACAGGGGTTATCTATGGCTACACCTTC	CASSQEGTGVIYGYTF
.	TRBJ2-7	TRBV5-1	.	TGCGCCAGCAGCTTGGCCGAAGAGGGATGGTACGAGCAGTACTTC	CASSLAEEGWYEQYF
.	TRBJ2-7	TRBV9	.	TGTGCCAGCAGCGTAGACCTTGACACCTACGAGCAGTACTTC	CASSVDLDTYEQYF
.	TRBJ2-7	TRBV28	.	TGTGCCAGCAGCCACGGGGATTCTAGCTACGAGCAGTACTTC	CASSHGDSSYEQYF
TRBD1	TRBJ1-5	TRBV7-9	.	TGTGCCAGCAGCTCTGCAGGGGGTTCAGGTCAGCCCCAGCATTTT	CASSSAGGSGQPQHF
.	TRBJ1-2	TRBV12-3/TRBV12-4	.	TGTGCCAGCAGTTTTCAGAGGGACTATGGCTACACCTTC	CASSFQRDYGYTF
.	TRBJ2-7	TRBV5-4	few	TGTGCCAGCAGCTTGGAGGGGTACTCCTACGAGCAGTACTTC	CASSLEGYSYEQYF
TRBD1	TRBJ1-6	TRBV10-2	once	TGCGCCAGCAGTGAGACGGGACAGGGGTCTTCACCCCTCCACTTT	CASSETGQGSSPLHF
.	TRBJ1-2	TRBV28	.	TGTGCCAGCAGTTCCTCATGGACAGCTAACTATGGCTACACCTTC	CASSSSWTANYGYTF
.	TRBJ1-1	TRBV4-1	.	TGCGCCAGCAGCCAAGCCGGGCTGAGGGGGTGGAACACTGAAGCTTTCTTT	CASSQAGLRGWNTEAFF
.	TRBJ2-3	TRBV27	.	TGTGCCAGCAGTTTATTCGGGGGTATGTCAGATACGCAGTATTTT	CASSLFGGMSDTQYF
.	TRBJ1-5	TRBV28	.	TGTGCCAGCAGTTTAACGTCAGGTCAGCCCCAGCATTTT	CASSLTSGQPQHF
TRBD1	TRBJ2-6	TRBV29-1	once	TGCAGCGTGGGGAGAGACAGGGGAGGTTTTCCTGGGGCCAACGTCCTGACTTTC	CSVGRDRGGFPGANVLTF
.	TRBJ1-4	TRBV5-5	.	TGTGCCAGCAGCTACGACAGGCCTGCAACTAATGAAAAACTGTTTTTT	CASSYDRPATNEKLFF
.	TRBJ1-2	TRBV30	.	TGTGCCTGGAGTCCAGGAGGTAATAGTGGCTACACCTTC	CAWSPGGNSGYTF
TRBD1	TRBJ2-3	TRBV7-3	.	TGTGCCAGCAGCTTGGGACAGGGAGTGTATACGCAGTATTTT	CASSLGQGVYTQYF
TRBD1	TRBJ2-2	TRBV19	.	TGTGCCAGTAGTGGACAGGGGGCCGGGGAGCTGTTTTTT	CASSGQGAGELFF
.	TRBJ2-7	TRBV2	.	TGTGCCAGCAGTGAAGCGGGGGGGGCTGGCTACGAGCAGTACTTC	CASSEAGGAGYEQYF
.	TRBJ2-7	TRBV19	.	TGTGCCAGTAGCGGACAGCCTTCCTACGAGCAGTACTTC	CASSGQPSYEQYF
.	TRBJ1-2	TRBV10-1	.	TGCGCCAGCAGTGAGTCGGTACAACCGTCTGGCTACACCTTC	CASSESVQPSGYTF
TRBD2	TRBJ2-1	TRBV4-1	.	TGCGCCAGCAGCCAACTAACCAGCGGGAAGGATGAGCAGTTCTTC	CASSQLTSGKDEQFF
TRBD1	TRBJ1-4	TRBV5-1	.	TGCGCCAGCAGCTATGGGACAGGTCGAAATGAAAAACTGTTTTTT	CASSYGTGRNEKLFF
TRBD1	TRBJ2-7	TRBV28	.	TGTGCCAGCAGTTTCGGGACAGTTTACGAGCAGTACTTC	CASSFGTVYEQYF
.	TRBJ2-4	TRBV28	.	TGTGCCAGCAAGGCGGGGGCCCCTGACATTCAGTACTTC	CASKAGAPDIQYF
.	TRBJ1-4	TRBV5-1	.	TGCGCCAGCAGCTTGGGGAGGGTAGGTGAAAAACTGTTTTTT	CASSLGRVGEKLFF
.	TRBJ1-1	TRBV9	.	TGTGCCAGCAGCGCCGTCTCTGTGAACACTGAAGCTTTCTTT	CASSAVSVNTEAFF
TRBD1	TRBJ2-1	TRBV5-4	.	TGTGCCAGCAGCTTGGAGGGGACAGGGGCCCACAATGAGCAGTTCTTC	CASSLEGTGAHNEQFF
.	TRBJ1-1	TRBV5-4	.	TGTGCCAGCAGCCTCCTTAACACTGAAGCTTTCTTT	CASSLLNTEAFF
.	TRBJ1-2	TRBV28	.	TGTGCCAGCAGCCTTCCTGACAGCTATGGCTACACCTTC	CASSLPDSYGYTF
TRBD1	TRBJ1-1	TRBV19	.	TGTGCCAGTAGTGTTGGACAGGGAGGGAACACTGAAGCTTTCTTT	CASSVGQGGNTEAFF
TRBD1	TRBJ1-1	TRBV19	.	TGTGCCAGTAGTATATTAACGGACAGGGGACCTGAAGCTTTCTTT	CASSILTDRGPEAFF
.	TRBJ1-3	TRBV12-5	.	TGTGCTAGTGGTTTGACAGGGACTGGAAACACCATATATTTT	CASGLTGTGNTIYF
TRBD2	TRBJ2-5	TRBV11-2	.	TGTGCCAGCAGCTTAGGAGCGGGGGTAGTTCGGGAGACCCAGTACTTC	CASSLGAGVVRETQYF
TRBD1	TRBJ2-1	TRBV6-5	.	TGTGCCAGCAGTAGGACAGGGGAGACGAATGAGCAGTTCTTC	CASSRTGETNEQFF
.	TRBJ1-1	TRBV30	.	TGTGCCTGGGATTATGGCATGAACACTGAAGCTTTCTTT	CAWDYGMNTEAFF
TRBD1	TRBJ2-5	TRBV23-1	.	TGCGCCAGCAGTCAGTACGGACAGGGAAACCTCCAAGAGACCCAGTACTTC	CASSQYGQGNLQETQYF
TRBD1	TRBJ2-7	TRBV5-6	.	TGTGCCAGCAGCTTTGACAGGGCTACTGGAGAGCAGTACTTC	CASSFDRATGEQYF
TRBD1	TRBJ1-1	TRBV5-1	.	TGCGCCAGCAGCTCGGCCGTACCCTTTTTTCTTAGGGACAGGACTTTGTTGAACACTGAAGCTTTCTTT	CASSSAVPFFLRDRTLLNTEAFF
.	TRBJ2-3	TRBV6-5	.	TGTGCCAGCAAGCCTTCTAGCACAGATACGCAGTATTTT	CASKPSSTDTQYF
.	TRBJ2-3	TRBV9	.	TGTGCCAGCGGGTCAGGGAAGGCAGATACGCAGTATTTT	CASGSGKADTQYF
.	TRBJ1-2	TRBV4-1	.	TGCGCCAGCAGCCACCTAACTAACTATGGCTACACCTTC	CASSHLTNYGYTF
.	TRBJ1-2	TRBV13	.	TGTGCCAGCAGCTCGCGTCAAGGCTACACCTTC	CASSSRQGYTF
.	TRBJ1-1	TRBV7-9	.	TGTGCCAGCAGCCAAGTCGCCGGGACAAAGACTGAAGCTTTCTTT	CASSQVAGTKTEAFF
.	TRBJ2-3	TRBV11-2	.	TGTGCCAGCAGCCCCCCAACGGGGGGCTGGGATACGCAGTATTTT	CASSPPTGGWDTQYF
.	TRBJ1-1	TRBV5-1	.	TGCGCCAGCAGCGTGAACCAGGGGAACACTGAAGCTTTCTTT	CASSVNQGNTEAFF
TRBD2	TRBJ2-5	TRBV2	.	TGTGCCAGCAGTGAAACGAAGCGGGAGTGGACCCAGTACTTC	CASSETKREWTQYF
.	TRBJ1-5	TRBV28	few	TGTGCCAGCAGTTTAAGTCAGGGCTATAGCAATCAGCCCCAGCATTTT	CASSLSQGYSNQPQHF
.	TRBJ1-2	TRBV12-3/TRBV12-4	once	TGTGCCAGCAGCAACCGACGGGGGTTAAGCTTC	CASSNRRGLSF
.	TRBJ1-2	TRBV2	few	TGTGCCGGACGGAGGGACGGCGCTAACTATGGCTACACCTTC	CAGRRDGANYGYTF
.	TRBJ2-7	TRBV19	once	TGTGCCAGTAGTATGAAACAGGGAGACGAGCAGTACTTC	CASSMKQGDEQYF
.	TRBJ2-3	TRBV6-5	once	TGTGCCAGCAGACAAGTTAGATCGGGAACAGATACGCAGTATTTT	CASRQVRSGTDTQYF
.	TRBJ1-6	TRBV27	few	TGTGCCAGCAGTTCGGTGGGTCTCAGCGTTAATTCACCCCTCCACTTT	CASSSVGLSVNSPLHF
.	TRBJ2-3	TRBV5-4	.	TGTGCCAGCAGCTTGGTAGGACTCCTAGATACGCAGTATTTT	CASSLVGLLDTQYF